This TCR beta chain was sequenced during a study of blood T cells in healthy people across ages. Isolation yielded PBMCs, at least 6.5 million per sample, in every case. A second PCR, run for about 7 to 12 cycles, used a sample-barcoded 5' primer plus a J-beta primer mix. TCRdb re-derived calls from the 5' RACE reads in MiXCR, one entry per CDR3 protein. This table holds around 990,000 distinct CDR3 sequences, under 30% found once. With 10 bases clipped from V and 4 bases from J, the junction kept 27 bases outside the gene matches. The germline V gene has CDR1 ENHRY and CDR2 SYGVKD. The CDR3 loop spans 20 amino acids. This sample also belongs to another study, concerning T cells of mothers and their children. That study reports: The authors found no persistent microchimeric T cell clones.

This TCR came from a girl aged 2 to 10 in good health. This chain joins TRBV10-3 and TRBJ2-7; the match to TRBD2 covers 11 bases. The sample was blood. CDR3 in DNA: TGTGCCACCGCGCTTGAGGGCGGGATTCCTAGCGGGGGGCTTATGTACGAGCAGTACTTC. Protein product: CATALEGGIPSGGLMYEQYF.